The present T cell receptor (beta chain) was sequenced within a study of cytomegalovirus exposure and HLA in healthy donors. PCR amplification relied on 60 Vbeta primers (plus 13 Jbeta primers). Method: immunoSEQ multiplex PCR; TCRdb's copy keeps in-frame clones and lacks some. The sample has around 170,000 clones, over 65% seen once. The CDR3 consists of 15 residues. The J segment lost 2 bases and the V segment lost 4 bases, leaving 5 bases of the junction unmatched. CDR1 and CDR2 (germline): SGHRS, YFSETQ. The rearrangement joins TRBV5-1 to TRBJ2-7, with 11 nucleotides matching TRBD2. This clonotype originated in a man between 60 and 75 years old in good health and CMV-seronegative. The source material was PBMCs. Here the CDR3 DNA reads TGCGCCAGCAGCCCCGGACTAGCGGGCGCCTACGAGCAGTACTTC. Translation: CASSPGLAGAYEQYF.